This T cell receptor beta chain was identified in a study of cytomegalovirus exposure and HLA in healthy donors (dated by TCRdb to 2015 to 2018). Looking at the study overall: A later analysis indicated that the 120 or so validation repertoires were generated on the platform also employed for the roughly 730 repertoires of the first cohort. Besides the first cohort of about 730 subjects, a separate validation cohort made up of 95 to 150 different subjects was used. To predict cytomegalovirus infection status, the study combined high-throughput TCR immunosequencing, statistical association of individual TCRs with disease status, and machine learning. The study was designed to test whether signatures of past pathogen exposure could be identified by cataloging public T cell receptors. Beyond this particular receptor, the publication reports: Three of the identified cytomegalovirus-associated TCR beta chains were confirmed in vitro to be specific for cytomegalovirus antigens. The authors suggested that the approach could potentially be extended to other disease states and immunological phenotypes. The classifier was reported to diagnose cytomegalovirus status with high specificity and sensitivity in both the original cohort and the validation cohort. A later analysis had no HLA typing for the validation cohort, so co-occurrence there was scored across all 120 or so repertoires. In a later analysis, TCRs clustered in the first cohort were found to also tend to co-occur in the 120 validation repertoires, with about 94% of cluster scores above 0. A total of around 150 TCR beta chains were listed by the study as associated with cytomegalovirus. Most TCR sequences were observed very rarely across donors, whereas some public TCRs were present in many individuals.

The donors were included in the validation cohort of approximately 120 subjects, a group kept apart from the roughly 730-subject first cohort. There are 18 amino acids in the CDR3, from cysteine to phenylalanine inclusive. The entry retains the CDR3 DNA only, 54 bases that are in frame from base 1. The junction shows trimming of 5 bases on V and 0 bases on J, plus 17 bases between the germline ends. From the germline V gene (reference sequence), CDR1 is PRHDT and CDR2 is FYEKMQ. With respect to this clone: Its antigen is unknown. Per-base qualities were not stored, and no clone one base away is much larger.

Libraries were made using the immunoSEQ multiplex PCR assay. The original pipeline was this. A statistical classification framework was built to diagnose cytomegalovirus status from the catalog of TCR beta chain sequences. TCRdb obtained this table from immuneACCESS and retained in-frame rearrangements with V and J assigned. These tables miss some clones; where compared with another copy, unresolved V genes account for less than half of the shortfall, and the remainder is unexplained. V and J calls and clone size are as listed in that table; D and trimming were resolved from the DNA. In all, the sample holds about 120,000 clones, and roughly nine tenths of those were seen once. Of the sample, more than 0.95% falls within the top ten clones.

Sequenced sample: PBMCs. The sequence is built from TRBV13 and TRBJ2-6, with TRBD2 tentatively as D gene (6 bases match). The TCR sequence derives from a woman aged 18 to 35 in good health and CMV-seronegative. The CDR3: CASSRGTLLPSGANVLTF. The bases are TGTGCCAGCAGCCGGGGGACTCTCTTACCCTCTGGGGCCAACGTCCTGACTTTC. Extended through the reference TRBV13 and TRBJ2-6 proteins, this CDR3 yields the full variable domain: AAGVIQSPRHLIKEKRETATLKCYPIPRHDTVYWYQQGPGQDPQFLISFYEKMQSDKGSIPDRFSAQQFSDYHSELNMSSLELGDSALYFCASSRGTLLPSGANVLTFGAGSRLTVL.